This T cell receptor (beta chain) was captured in a study of T cells in Graves' hyperthyroidism and ophthalmopathy. Study-wide context: At the time of initial diagnosis and before any treatment, peripheral blood was collected.

As to this clonotype: The antigen is not known.

The CDR3 is 14 amino acids. V was clipped by 4 bases and J by 6 bases, with 15 bases between them. Germline assignment: CDR1 SGHTA and CDR2 FQGTGA. Findings and limits, study-wide: Within blood appeared most thyroid clonotypes that had expanded above 0.001.

TCR beta CDR3 regions were amplified from RNA. Researchers ran a first-round RT-PCR on the TCR CDR3 using the HTBI primer set. TCRdb reprocessed the multiplex PCR reads with MiXCR, giving one entry per CDR3 protein. The data hold about 480,000 distinct CDR3 sequences, with approximately 15% observed a single time. Sequencing input: blood. The chain couples TRBV7-3 to TRBJ1-2; no definite D call. The receptor's source is a woman younger than 35 with Graves' hyperthyroidism. DNA for the CDR3: TGTGCCAGCAGCTCAACCGGGTCTCTTAATGGCTACACCTTC. It codes for CASSSTGSLNGYTF.